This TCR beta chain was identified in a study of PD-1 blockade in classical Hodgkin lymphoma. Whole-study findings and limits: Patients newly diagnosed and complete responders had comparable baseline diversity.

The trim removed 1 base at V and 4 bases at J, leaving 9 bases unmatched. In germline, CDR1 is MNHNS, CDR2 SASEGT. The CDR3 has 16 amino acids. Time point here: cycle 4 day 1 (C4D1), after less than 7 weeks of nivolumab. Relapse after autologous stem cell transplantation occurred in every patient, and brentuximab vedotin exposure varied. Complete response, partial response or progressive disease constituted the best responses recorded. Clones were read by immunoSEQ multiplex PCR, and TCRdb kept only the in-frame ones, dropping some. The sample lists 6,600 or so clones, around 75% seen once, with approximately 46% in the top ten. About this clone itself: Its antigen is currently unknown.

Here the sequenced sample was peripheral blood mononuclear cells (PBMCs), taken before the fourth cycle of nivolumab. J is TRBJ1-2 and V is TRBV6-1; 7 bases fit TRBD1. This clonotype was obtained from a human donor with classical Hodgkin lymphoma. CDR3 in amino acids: CASSEGGTAIGYGYTF. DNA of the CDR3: TGTGCCAGCAGTGAAGGTGGGACAGCAATAGGCTATGGCTACACCTTC.